The sequence of this TCR beta chain was determined in a study of T cell responses to AZD1222 COVID-19 vaccine. Study-wide results and caveats: Spike-spanning, vaccine-associated CD4 TCRs were dominant at 160-218 and 743-854.

Regarding this clone: Its antigen is not known.

Produced via immunoSEQ multiplex PCR; TCRdb's table is partial and in-frame only. The sample has tens of thousands of clones, under 95% seen once. J was trimmed by 3 bases and V by 6 bases; bases with no gene match: 13. The CDR3 is made up of 17 amino acids. Germline V gene lookup returns CDR1 KGHSH and CDR2 LQKENI. The sequence derives from an adult in good health. The rearrangement joins TRBV18 to TRBJ2-5, with 10 bases lining up with TRBD1. Here the sequenced sample was peripheral blood, taken on day 0 of MenACWY control vaccination. The CDR3 nucleotides read TGTGCCAGCTCCCCCATCGCGCCGGACAGGGGGAAAGAGACCCAGTACTTC. It codes for CASSPIAPDRGKETQYF.